A selection of T cell receptor beta chains follows, all from one sample in a study of PD-1 blockade in classical Hodgkin lymphoma. TCRdb's table, derived via immunoSEQ multiplex PCR, lists solely in-frame clones and lacks some. The sample gives 9,000 to 10,000 clones, roughly 75% of which show up once; less than 6% is in the top ten. This sample comprised CD4+ T cells from blood, obtained before the fourth cycle of nivolumab. These receptors all stem from a human donor with classical Hodgkin lymphoma. Both conserved end residues are part of each CDR3. Each record gives: clone size, V gene, J gene, D gene, CDR3 protein, CDR3 DNA. The D gene is left open where the match is weak. The size entry is marked missing in some rows and otherwise reads once, few, many or a size class.

.	TRBV30	TRBJ2-1	.	CAWSVGGYNEQFF	TGTGCCTGGAGTGTTGGCGGGTACAATGAGCAGTTCTTC
few	TRBV4-1	TRBJ1-1	.	CASSQGHLNTEAFF	TGCGCCAGCAGCCAAGGACATCTTAACACTGAAGCTTTCTTT
.	TRBV28	TRBJ1-5	.	CASMGANNQPQHF	TGTGCCAGCATGGGGGCGAACAATCAGCCCCAGCATTTT
.	TRBV7-8	TRBJ2-7	.	CASSFRRNSYEQYF	TGTGCCAGCAGCTTCCGGCGCAATTCCTACGAGCAGTACTTC
.	TRBV5-1	TRBJ1-5	.	CASSLWIGQPQHF	TGCGCCAGCAGCTTGTGGATCGGTCAGCCCCAGCATTTT
.	TRBV10-3	TRBJ1-6	.	CAISRDPDNSPLHF	TGTGCCATCAGCCGGGACCCCGATAATTCACCCCTCCACTTT
.	TRBV5-1	TRBJ2-1	TRBD2	CASTLGLAGAVNEQFF	TGCGCCAGCACCCTGGGGCTAGCGGGGGCGGTCAATGAGCAGTTCTTC
once	TRBV5-6	TRBJ2-3	.	CASSLGGQGIDTQYF	TGTGCCAGCAGCTTGGGCGGCCAGGGAATAGATACGCAGTATTTT
.	TRBV6-6	TRBJ1-5	TRBD1	CASTVDRVGNQPQHF	TGTGCCAGCACCGTGGACAGGGTCGGCAATCAGCCCCAGCATTTT
.	TRBV2	TRBJ1-1	.	CASQTENTEAFF	TGTGCCAGCCAAACAGAGAACACTGAAGCTTTCTTT
.	TRBV19	TRBJ1-1	.	CASSITDTGGTEAFF	TGTGCCAGTAGTATTACCGACACCGGAGGGACTGAAGCTTTCTTT
.	TRBV5-6	TRBJ1-6	TRBD1	CASRHPGQGSSYNSPLHF	TGTGCCAGCAGGCATCCGGGACAGGGAAGCTCCTATAATTCACCCCTCCACTTT
few	TRBV11-2	TRBJ2-1	TRBD2	CASSRTGASGGVNEQFF	TGTGCCAGCAGCCGAACCGGGGCTAGCGGGGGGGTAAATGAGCAGTTCTTC
once	TRBV29-1	TRBJ2-5	TRBD2	CSAGASGASETQYF	TGCAGCGCTGGGGCTAGCGGGGCCTCGGAGACCCAGTACTTC
.	TRBV18	TRBJ1-3	.	CASSPSGRDGVSGNTIYF	TGTGCCAGCTCGCCTAGCGGACGGGACGGAGTCTCTGGAAACACCATATATTTT
few	TRBV5-4	TRBJ2-5	TRBD1	CASSPAGGARETQYF	TGTGCCAGCAGCCCGGCAGGGGGCGCACGGGAGACCCAGTACTTC
.	TRBV28	TRBJ2-1	.	CASSGGQEQLRQFF	TGTGCCAGCAGTGGTGGACAAGAGCAACTGCGGCAGTTCTTC